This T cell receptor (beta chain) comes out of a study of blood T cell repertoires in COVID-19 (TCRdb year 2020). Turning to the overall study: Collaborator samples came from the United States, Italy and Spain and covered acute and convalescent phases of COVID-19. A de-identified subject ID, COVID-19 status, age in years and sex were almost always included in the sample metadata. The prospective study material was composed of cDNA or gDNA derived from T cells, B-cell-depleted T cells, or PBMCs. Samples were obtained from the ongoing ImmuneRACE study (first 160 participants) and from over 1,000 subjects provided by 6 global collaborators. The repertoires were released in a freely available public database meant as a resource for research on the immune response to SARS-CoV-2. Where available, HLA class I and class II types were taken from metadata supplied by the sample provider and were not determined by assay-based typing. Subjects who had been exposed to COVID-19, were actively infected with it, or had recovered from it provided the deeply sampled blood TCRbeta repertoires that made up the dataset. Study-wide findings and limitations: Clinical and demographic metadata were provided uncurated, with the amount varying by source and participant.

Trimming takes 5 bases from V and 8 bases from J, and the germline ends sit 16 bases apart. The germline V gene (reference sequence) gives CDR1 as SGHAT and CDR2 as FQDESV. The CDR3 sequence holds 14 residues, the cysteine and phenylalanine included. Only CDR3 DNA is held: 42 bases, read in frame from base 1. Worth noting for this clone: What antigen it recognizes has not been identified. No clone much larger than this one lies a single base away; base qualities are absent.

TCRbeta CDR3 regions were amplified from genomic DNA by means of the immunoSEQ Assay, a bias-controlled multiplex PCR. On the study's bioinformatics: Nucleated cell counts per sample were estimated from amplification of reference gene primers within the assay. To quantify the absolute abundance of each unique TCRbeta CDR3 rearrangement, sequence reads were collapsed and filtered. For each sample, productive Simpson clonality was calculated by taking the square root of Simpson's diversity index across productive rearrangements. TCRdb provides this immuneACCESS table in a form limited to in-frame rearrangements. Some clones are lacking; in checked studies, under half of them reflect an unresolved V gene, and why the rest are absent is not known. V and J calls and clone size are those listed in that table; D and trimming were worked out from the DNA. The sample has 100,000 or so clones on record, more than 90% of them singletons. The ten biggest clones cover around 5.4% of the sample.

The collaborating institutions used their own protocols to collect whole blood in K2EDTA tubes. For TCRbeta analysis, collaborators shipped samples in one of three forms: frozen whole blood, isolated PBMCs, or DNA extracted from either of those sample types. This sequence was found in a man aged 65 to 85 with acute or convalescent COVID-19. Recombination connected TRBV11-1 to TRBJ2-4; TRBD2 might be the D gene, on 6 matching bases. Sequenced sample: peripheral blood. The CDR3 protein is CASSKVEGGDIQYF. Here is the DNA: TGTGCCAGCAGCAAAGTAGAGGGAGGCGACATTCAGTACTTC.